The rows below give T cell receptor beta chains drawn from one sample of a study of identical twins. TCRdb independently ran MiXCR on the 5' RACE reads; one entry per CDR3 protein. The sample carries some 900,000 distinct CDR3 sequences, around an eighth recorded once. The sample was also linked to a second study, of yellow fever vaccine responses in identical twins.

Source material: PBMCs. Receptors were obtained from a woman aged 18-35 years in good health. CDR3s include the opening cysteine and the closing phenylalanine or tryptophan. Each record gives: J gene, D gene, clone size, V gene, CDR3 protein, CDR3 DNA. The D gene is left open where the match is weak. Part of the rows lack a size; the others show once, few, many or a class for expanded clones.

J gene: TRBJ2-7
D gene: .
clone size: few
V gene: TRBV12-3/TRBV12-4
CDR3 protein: CASSTSTSWSYEQYF
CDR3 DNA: TGTGCCAGCAGTACCTCGACATCCTGGTCCTACGAGCAGTACTTC

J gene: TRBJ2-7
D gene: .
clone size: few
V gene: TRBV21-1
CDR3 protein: CASSIYSGRLWEQYF
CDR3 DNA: TGTGCCAGCAGCATATATAGCGGGAGGTTGTGGGAGCAGTACTTC

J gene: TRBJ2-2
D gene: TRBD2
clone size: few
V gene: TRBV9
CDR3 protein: CASSVVASGGAGELFF
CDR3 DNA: TGTGCCAGCAGCGTAGTAGCTAGCGGGGGAGCCGGGGAGCTGTTTTTT

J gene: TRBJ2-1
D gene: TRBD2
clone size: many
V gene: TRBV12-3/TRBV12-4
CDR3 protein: CASSSIAGDNNEQFF
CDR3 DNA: TGTGCCAGCAGTTCTATAGCGGGTGATAACAATGAGCAGTTCTTC

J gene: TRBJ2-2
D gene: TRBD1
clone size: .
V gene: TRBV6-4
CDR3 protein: CASGTGAAGELFF
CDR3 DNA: TGTGCCAGCGGGACAGGGGCAGCCGGGGAGCTGTTTTTT

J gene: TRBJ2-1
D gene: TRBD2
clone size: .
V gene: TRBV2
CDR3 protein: CASSDLFLRSSGRASNEQFF
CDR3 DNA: TGTGCCAGCAGTGATCTTTTCTTAAGGTCTAGCGGGAGGGCTTCCAATGAGCAGTTCTTC

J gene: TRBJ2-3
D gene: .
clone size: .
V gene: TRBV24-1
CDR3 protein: CATSDPGTSSTDTQYF
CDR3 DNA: TGTGCCACCAGTGACCCCGGGACTTCTAGCACAGATACGCAGTATTTT

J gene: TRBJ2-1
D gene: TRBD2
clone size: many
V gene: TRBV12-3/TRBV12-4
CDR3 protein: CASSLYASGSDEQFF
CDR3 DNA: TGTGCCAGCAGTTTATACGCTAGCGGGAGCGATGAGCAGTTCTTC

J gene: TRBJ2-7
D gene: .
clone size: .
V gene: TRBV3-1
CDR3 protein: CASSQGRVGTYEQYF
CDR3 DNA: TGTGCCAGCAGCCAAGGAAGGGTCGGGACCTACGAGCAGTACTTC

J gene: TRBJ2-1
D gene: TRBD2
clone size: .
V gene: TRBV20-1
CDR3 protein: CSARARGDHYNEQFF
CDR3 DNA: TGCAGTGCTAGAGCGCGGGGGGATCACTACAATGAGCAGTTCTTC

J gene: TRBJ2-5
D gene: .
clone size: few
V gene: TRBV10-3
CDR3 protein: CASRDPRVIGETQYF
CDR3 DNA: TGTGCCAGCCGGGACCCCCGGGTGATTGGAGAGACCCAGTACTTC

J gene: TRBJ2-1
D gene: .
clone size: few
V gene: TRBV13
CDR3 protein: CASSYRDSLNEQFF
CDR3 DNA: TGTGCCAGCAGCTACCGGGACTCACTAAATGAGCAGTTCTTC

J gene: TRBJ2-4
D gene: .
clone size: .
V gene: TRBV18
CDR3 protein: CASSTDSGLSLDIQYF
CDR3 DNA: TGTGCCAGCTCAACCGACAGCGGCCTCTCTCTGGACATTCAGTACTTC

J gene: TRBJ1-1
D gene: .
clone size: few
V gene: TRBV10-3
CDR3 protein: CAISDGRTNTEAFF
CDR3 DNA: TGTGCCATCAGTGACGGACGGACGAACACTGAAGCTTTCTTT

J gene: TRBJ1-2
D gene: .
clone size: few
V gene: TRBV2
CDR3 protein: CASSKGRDYGYTF
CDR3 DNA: TGTGCCAGCAGCAAGGGGCGAGACTATGGCTACACCTTC

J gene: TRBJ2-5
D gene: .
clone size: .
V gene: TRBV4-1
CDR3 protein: CASSMFLSETQYF
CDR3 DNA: TGCGCCAGCAGCATGTTTTTATCGGAGACCCAGTACTTC

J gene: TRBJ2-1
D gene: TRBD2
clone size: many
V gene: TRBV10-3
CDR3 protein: CAISRLAGDNEQFF
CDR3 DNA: TGTGCCATCAGTCGACTAGCGGGAGATAATGAGCAGTTCTTC

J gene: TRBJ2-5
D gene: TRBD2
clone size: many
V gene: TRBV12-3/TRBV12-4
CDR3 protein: CASSSGTSGRPLETQYF
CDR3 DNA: TGTGCCAGCAGTTCCGGGACTAGCGGGAGGCCACTGGAGACCCAGTACTTC

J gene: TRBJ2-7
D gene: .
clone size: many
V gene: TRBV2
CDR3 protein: CASIGPNRDPYEQYF
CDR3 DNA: TGTGCCAGCATCGGACCGAACAGGGACCCCTACGAGCAGTACTTC

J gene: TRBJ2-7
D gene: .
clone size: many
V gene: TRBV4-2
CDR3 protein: CASSQSPGPGHEQYF
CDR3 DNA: TGTGCCAGCAGCCAATCTCCGGGACCGGGACATGAGCAGTACTTC

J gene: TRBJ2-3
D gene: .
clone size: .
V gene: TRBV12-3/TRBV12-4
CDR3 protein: CASSLDASIVADTQYF
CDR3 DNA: TGTGCCAGCAGTTTGGACGCCTCCATAGTTGCAGATACGCAGTATTTT

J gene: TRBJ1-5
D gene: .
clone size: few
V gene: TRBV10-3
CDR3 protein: CAISESGSNQPQHF
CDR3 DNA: TGTGCCATCAGTGAGTCTGGTTCCAATCAGCCCCAGCATTTT

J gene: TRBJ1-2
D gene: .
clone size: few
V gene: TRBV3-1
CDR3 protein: CASSQGPVYGYTF
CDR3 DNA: TGTGCCAGCAGCCAGGGGCCCGTCTATGGCTACACCTTC

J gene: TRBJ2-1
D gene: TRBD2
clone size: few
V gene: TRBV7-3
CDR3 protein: CASSPPGGSGRGNEQFF
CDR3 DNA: TGTGCCAGCAGCCCCCCTGGAGGTAGCGGGAGGGGCAATGAGCAGTTCTTC

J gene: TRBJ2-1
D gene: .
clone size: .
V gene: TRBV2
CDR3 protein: CASKLLAQPDNEQFF
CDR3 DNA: TGTGCCAGCAAACTCCTAGCGCAACCCGACAATGAGCAGTTCTTC

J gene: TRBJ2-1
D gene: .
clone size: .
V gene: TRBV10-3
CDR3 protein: CAISVSIEGWEQFF
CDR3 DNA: TGTGCCATCAGTGTGAGCATCGAAGGGTGGGAGCAGTTCTTC

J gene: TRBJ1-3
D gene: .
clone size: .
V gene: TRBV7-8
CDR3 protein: CASSSLGRRDTIYF
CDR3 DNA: TGTGCCAGCAGCTCCCTCGGCCGTCGGGACACCATATATTTT

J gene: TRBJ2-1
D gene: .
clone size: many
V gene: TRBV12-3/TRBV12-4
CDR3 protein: CASSLSPPPRPLYNEQFF
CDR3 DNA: TGTGCCAGCAGTTTATCCCCGCCTCCGCGCCCCCTCTACAATGAGCAGTTCTTC

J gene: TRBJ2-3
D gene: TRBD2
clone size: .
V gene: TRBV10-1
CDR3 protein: CASSAGTSGFTDTQYF
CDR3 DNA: TGCGCCAGCAGTGCCGGGACTAGCGGGTTTACAGATACGCAGTATTTT

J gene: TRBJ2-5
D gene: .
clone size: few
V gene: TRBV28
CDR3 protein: CASSTPSRATETQYF
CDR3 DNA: TGTGCCAGCAGTACCCCGTCCCGAGCGACAGAGACCCAGTACTTC

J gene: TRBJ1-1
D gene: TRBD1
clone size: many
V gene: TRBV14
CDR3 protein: CASSQVTGIYLKAFF
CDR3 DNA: TGTGCCAGCAGCCAAGTGACAGGGATTTACCTGAAAGCTTTCTTT

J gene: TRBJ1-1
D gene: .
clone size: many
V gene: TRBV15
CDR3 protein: CATSRVGDSAEAFF
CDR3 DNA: TGTGCCACCAGCAGAGTTGGCGATTCCGCTGAAGCTTTCTTT

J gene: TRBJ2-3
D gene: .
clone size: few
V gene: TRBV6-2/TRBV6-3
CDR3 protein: CASRRPTDTQYF
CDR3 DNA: TGTGCCAGCAGACGCCCTACAGATACGCAGTATTTT

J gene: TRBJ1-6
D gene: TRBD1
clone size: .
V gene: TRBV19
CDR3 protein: CASSRQGTENSPLHF
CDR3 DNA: TGTGCCAGTAGTAGACAGGGGACGGAGAATTCACCCCTCCACTTT

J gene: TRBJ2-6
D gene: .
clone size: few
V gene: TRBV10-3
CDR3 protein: CAISESQAGANVLTF
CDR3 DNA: TGTGCCATCAGTGAGAGTCAAGCTGGGGCCAACGTCCTGACTTTC

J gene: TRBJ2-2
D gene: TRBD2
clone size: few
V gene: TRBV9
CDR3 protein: CASSPPGGRLLGGELFF
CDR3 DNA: TGTGCCAGCAGCCCTCCAGGCGGGAGACTACTGGGCGGGGAGCTGTTTTTT

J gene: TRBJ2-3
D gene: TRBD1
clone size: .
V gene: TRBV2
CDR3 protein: CASSEGGQRTDTQYF
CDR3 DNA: TGTGCCAGCAGTGAAGGGGGACAGAGAACAGATACGCAGTATTTT

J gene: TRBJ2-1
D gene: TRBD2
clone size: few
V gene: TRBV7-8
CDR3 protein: CASSLGGGLAGGRYNEQFF
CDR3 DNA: TGTGCCAGCAGCTTAGGTGGGGGACTAGCGGGAGGACGGTACAATGAGCAGTTCTTC

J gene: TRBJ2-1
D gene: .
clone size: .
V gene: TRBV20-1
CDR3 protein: CSARDLGVPGNEQFF
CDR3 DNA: TGCAGTGCTAGAGATCTGGGGGTGCCGGGCAATGAGCAGTTCTTC

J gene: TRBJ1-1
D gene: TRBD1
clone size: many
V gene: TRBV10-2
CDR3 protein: CASTRQGNTEAFF
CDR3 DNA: TGCGCCAGCACTAGACAGGGGAACACTGAAGCTTTCTTT

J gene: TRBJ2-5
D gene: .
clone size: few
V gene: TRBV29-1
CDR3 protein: CSVEETFGQLRETQYF
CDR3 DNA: TGCAGCGTTGAAGAAACCTTTGGACAATTACGAGAGACCCAGTACTTC

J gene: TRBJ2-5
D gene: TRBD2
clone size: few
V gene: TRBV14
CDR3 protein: CASSQGGGPYQETQYF
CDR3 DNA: TGTGCCAGCAGCCAAGGCGGGGGGCCGTACCAAGAGACCCAGTACTTC

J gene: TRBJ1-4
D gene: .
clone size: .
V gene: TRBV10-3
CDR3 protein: CAISENEKLFF
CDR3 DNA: TGTGCCATATCAGAGAATGAAAAACTGTTTTTT

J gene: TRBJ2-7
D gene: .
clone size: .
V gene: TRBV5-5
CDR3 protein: CASSLAPGRAYEQYF
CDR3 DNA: TGTGCCAGCAGCTTGGCACCAGGGCGGGCCTACGAGCAGTACTTC

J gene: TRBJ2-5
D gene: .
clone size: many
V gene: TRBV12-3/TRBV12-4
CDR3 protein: CASSLGRRETQYF
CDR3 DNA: TGTGCCAGCAGTTTGGGCCGTCGGGAGACCCAGTACTTC

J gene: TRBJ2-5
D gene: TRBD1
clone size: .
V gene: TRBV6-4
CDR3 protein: CASTGLRDSEETQYF
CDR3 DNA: TGTGCCAGCACCGGACTCCGGGACAGTGAAGAGACCCAGTACTTC

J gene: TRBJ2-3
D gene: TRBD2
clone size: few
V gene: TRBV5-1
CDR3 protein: CASSPEVYTSGISTDTQYF
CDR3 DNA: TGCGCCAGCAGCCCGGAAGTCTATACTAGCGGGATTAGCACAGATACGCAGTATTTT